Listed below are T cell receptor beta chains from one sample, sequenced in a study of CD8 T cells in ankylosing spondylitis. TCRdb used MiXCR to reprocess the 5' RACE reads, holding one entry per CDR3 protein. The sample records a few hundred thousand distinct CDR3 sequences, 9.5% to 15% being singletons. Sequencing was performed on blood, either unsorted or a sorted T cell fraction (not recorded which). The receptors come from a male donor with ankylosing spondylitis. CDR3s include the opening cysteine and the closing phenylalanine or tryptophan. Each record gives: clone size, CDR3 length, J gene, D gene, V gene, CDR3 DNA, CDR3 protein. A D gene is named only where the DNA matches it firmly. Where a row states a size, it is once, few, many or the class of an expanded clone; other rows omit it.

many 18 TRBJ1-3 - TRBV11-1 TGTGCCAGCAGCGCCAGCGGCAGGGACTTCTTCTCTGGAAACACCATATATTTT CASSASGRDFFSGNTIYF
few 16 TRBJ2-2 - TRBV10-3 TGTGCCATCAGTGGCCTAAGGGGCTTGGACACCGGGGAGCTGTTTTTT CAISGLRGLDTGELFF
few 17 TRBJ2-1 TRBD2 TRBV24-1 TGTGCCACCAGTGATCCCGGGACTAGCGGGATCGTGGATGAGCAGTTCTTC CATSDPGTSGIVDEQFF
few 15 TRBJ1-6 - TRBV11-2 TGTGCCAGCAGCCTCGCGGGGGGGGAAGGATCACCCCTCCACTTT CASSLAGGEGSPLHF
many 15 TRBJ1-1 - TRBV12-3/TRBV12-4 TGTGCCAGCAGTCCAAAAGGGGGGGTTCGAGGTGAAGCTTTCTTT CASSPKGGVRGEAFF
many 16 TRBJ2-1 - TRBV5-1 TGCGCCAGCAGCTTGGATGAGGGCAGCTCCTACAATGAGCAGTTCTTC CASSLDEGSSYNEQFF
- 15 TRBJ1-4 TRBD1 TRBV18 TGTGCCAGCTCACCACGAAAGGACAGGCAAGAAAAACTGTTTTTT CASSPRKDRQEKLFF
few 15 TRBJ1-6 - TRBV4-2 TGTGCCAGCAGCCAAGGGTTGGCGGGGAATTCACCCCTCCACTTT CASSQGLAGNSPLHF
few 17 TRBJ2-3 - TRBV27 TGTGCCAGCACTCTAGGCCCGGGATCGCGGGATTACGATACGCAGTATTTT CASTLGPGSRDYDTQYF
- 15 TRBJ1-1 - TRBV7-9 TGTGCCAGCAGCATTATGGGGCTGCCGAACACTGAAGCTTTCTTT CASSIMGLPNTEAFF
- 17 TRBJ2-7 TRBD1 TRBV15 TGTGCCACCAGCAGAGCTATCGGGACAGCCCCCGGCTACGAGCAGTACTTC CATSRAIGTAPGYEQYF
- 17 TRBJ2-1 TRBD2 TRBV7-2 TGTGCCAGCAGCTATCGCCCGGGACTAGCGGGAGGAAATGAGCAGTTCTTC CASSYRPGLAGGNEQFF
few 15 TRBJ2-2 - TRBV11-3 TGTGCCAGCAGCTCCGGGACCCCGGGGGACGGGGAGCTGTTTTTT CASSSGTPGDGELFF
- 15 TRBJ1-6 - TRBV18 TGTGCCAGCTCACCGGAGTCATCCTATAATTCACCCCTCCACTTT CASSPESSYNSPLHF
few 17 TRBJ2-7 TRBD1 TRBV12-3/TRBV12-4 TGTGCCAGCAGTATGTATACTGGGACAGGCAGCTCCTACGAGCAGTACTTC CASSMYTGTGSSYEQYF
many 15 TRBJ1-6 - TRBV12-3/TRBV12-4 TGTGCCAGCATCTGGACAGCCCTTCGGGATTCACCCCTCCACTTT CASIWTALRDSPLHF
- 11 TRBJ2-7 - TRBV10-2 TGCGCCACTGGGACTTTCTACGAGCAGTACTTC CATGTFYEQYF
- 15 TRBJ2-1 - TRBV14 TGTGCCAGCAGCCAAGCCATATGGTCCTACAATGAGCAGTTCTTC CASSQAIWSYNEQFF
- 10 TRBJ2-7 - TRBV20-1 TGCAGTGCTGAACGTGGGGAGCAGTACTTC CSAERGEQYF
few 14 TRBJ2-1 TRBD1 TRBV5-1 TGCGCCAGTCAAAAGGGGGCTGGATTCGATGAGCAGTTCTTC CASQKGAGFDEQFF
few 12 TRBJ2-2 - TRBV7-2 TGTGCCAGCAGCTCCCCTCTCGGGGAGCTGTTTTTT CASSSPLGELFF
- 16 TRBJ1-3 - TRBV15 TGTGCCACCAGCGCGGGAGCGGGGGGCTCTGGAAACACCATATATTTT CATSAGAGGSGNTIYF
few 13 TRBJ1-2 - TRBV12-3/TRBV12-4 TGTGCCAGCAGTTGGTCAGGGAACTATGGCTACACCTTC CASSWSGNYGYTF
few 13 TRBJ1-2 - TRBV6-1 TGTGCCAGCAGGACGGGGACCTCCGGGGGCTACACCTTC CASRTGTSGGYTF
- 12 TRBJ1-5 - TRBV19 TGTGCCAGTAGTCGGGTGAGACAGCCCCAGCATTTT CASSRVRQPQHF
many 17 TRBJ2-3 - TRBV9 TGTGCCAGCAGCGTAGATCCAATCGGGAGTGCCACAGATACGCAGTATTTT CASSVDPIGSATDTQYF
- 15 TRBJ2-3 TRBD2 TRBV30 TGTGCCTGGAGTGTACTAGCGGGGGTCACAGATACGCAGTATTTT CAWSVLAGVTDTQYF
many 15 TRBJ2-7 TRBD2 TRBV3-1 TGTGCCAGCAGCCAACTAGCGGGAGGGACCTACGAGCAGTACTTC CASSQLAGGTYEQYF
few 14 TRBJ2-5 - TRBV11-2 TGTGCCAGCAGCTTAGGCAGAAGCGTGGAGACCCAGTACTTC CASSLGRSVETQYF
many 15 TRBJ1-1 - TRBV4-1 TGCGCCAGCAGCCAAGCGGGGGGCGGGAACACTGAAGCTTTCTTT CASSQAGGGNTEAFF
- 13 TRBJ1-1 - TRBV29-1 TGCAGCGTTGAAGATGGAGGGAACACTGAAGCTTTCTTT CSVEDGGNTEAFF
- 16 TRBJ2-5 TRBD2 TRBV24-1 TGTGCCACCAGTAAAAGGAGGGCTAGCGGGAGAGAGACCCAGTACTTC CATSKRRASGRETQYF
- 13 TRBJ2-5 - TRBV20-1 TGCAGTGCCCCAGAGACAGGGAGGGAGACCCAGTACTTC CSAPETGRETQYF
- 15 TRBJ2-3 TRBD1 TRBV20-1 TGCAGTGCTAGCACAGGGGGCGCGAGCACAGATACGCAGTATTTT CSASTGGASTDTQYF
- 11 TRBJ2-5 - TRBV20-1 TGCAGTGCTACACCCGGAGAGACCCAGTACTTC CSATPGETQYF
- 15 TRBJ2-2 - TRBV6-2/TRBV6-3 TGTGCCAGCACCGACCCAACGGGAAGGGTTGAGGAGCTGTTTTTT CASTDPTGRVEELFF
- 15 TRBJ2-1 - TRBV7-2 TGTGCCAGCAGCTTAATGGGGCTGAACTACAATGAGCAGTTCTTC CASSLMGLNYNEQFF
- 13 TRBJ2-1 TRBD2 TRBV20-1 TGCAGTGCTAGCGGGAGGGCCGGGAATGAGCAGTTCTTC CSASGRAGNEQFF
few 15 TRBJ1-1 - TRBV28 TGTGCCAGCAGTCCTGTGGGGGGTCTGGGGACTGAAGCTTTCTTT CASSPVGGLGTEAFF
- 15 TRBJ1-2 - TRBV11-2 TGTGCCAGCACTCTCCACAGTGGAGCTAACTATGGCTACACCTTC CASTLHSGANYGYTF
few 17 TRBJ2-2 TRBD1 TRBV5-1 TGCGCCAGCAGCTATAGACCACAGGGGCCCTTACTCCGGGAGCTGTTTTTT CASSYRPQGPLLRELFF
few 14 TRBJ2-1 - TRBV18 TGTGCCAGCTCACCAGTGACGACCTCCAATGAGCAGTTCTTC CASSPVTTSNEQFF
few 15 TRBJ2-7 TRBD2 TRBV7-8 TGTGCCAGCAGCTTCGGGAGGGCGGGCCCCTACGAGCAGTACTTC CASSFGRAGPYEQYF
- 16 TRBJ2-1 - TRBV21-1 TGTGCCAGCAGCACACGGACAGGGGATCATGTAAATGAGCAGTTCTTC CASSTRTGDHVNEQFF
- 16 TRBJ1-1 TRBD1 TRBV12-3/TRBV12-4 TGTGCCAGCAGGGGAGGGACAGGGGGCTCAAACACTGAAGCTTTCTTT CASRGGTGGSNTEAFF
- 11 TRBJ2-1 - TRBV12-3/TRBV12-4 TGTGCCAGCGGCCGGGGGCATGAGCAGTTCTTC CASGRGHEQFF
- 14 TRBJ1-1 TRBD1 TRBV18 TGTGCCAGCTCACCCCCGGGCAGGGGGACTGAAGCTTTCTTT CASSPPGRGTEAFF
few 16 TRBJ1-5 - TRBV12-3/TRBV12-4 TGTGCCAGCAGTTTAGTAGGCAGTAATAGCAATCAGCCCCAGCATTTT CASSLVGSNSNQPQHF
- 18 TRBJ1-2 TRBD1 TRBV6-5 TGTGCCAGCAGTTACGACGGCGGACAGGGTCTGGTAAACTATGGCTACACCTTC CASSYDGGQGLVNYGYTF
few 16 TRBJ2-7 TRBD2 TRBV3-1 TGTGCCAGCAGCCAAGCTAATCCTAGCGGTTCCTACGAGCAGTACTTC CASSQANPSGSYEQYF
- 16 TRBJ2-5 TRBD1 TRBV27 TGTGCCAGCAGTTTAAGATACCGGGACAGGGGAGAGACCCAGTACTTC CASSLRYRDRGETQYF
few 14 TRBJ2-5 - TRBV12-3/TRBV12-4 TGTGCCAGCAGTTGGGTTGGTCACAAGGAGACCCAGTACTTC CASSWVGHKETQYF
- 18 TRBJ2-1 TRBD2 TRBV4-2 TGTGCCAGCAGCCAAGATTCGCTAGCGGGCGTCCGTTGGAATGAGCAGTTCTTC CASSQDSLAGVRWNEQFF
- 14 TRBJ1-5 TRBD1 TRBV7-8 TGTGCCAGCAGTTGGGCAGGGGGAGATCAGCCCCAGCATTTT CASSWAGGDQPQHF